This record concerns one T cell receptor beta chain sequence. Its antigen remains undetermined. The sample holds no much larger clone one base away, and base qualities are not on file. From cysteine to phenylalanine, the CDR3 is 10 amino acids long. CDR3 DNA is the only sequence kept; it has 30 bases, read in frame from the first base. Taken from the germline V gene (reference sequence), the CDR1 and CDR2 loops are SEHNR and FQNEAQ. V is pared back by 7 bases and J by 3 bases, with 0 bases lying between the germline termini. This record comes from a study of regulatory T cells in long-lasting Graves disease (dated by TCRdb to the early 2020s). Looking at the study overall: Persistent Graves' disease was defined as antithyroid drug treatment for over 5 years with persistently positive TSH receptor autoantibodies. Peripheral blood TCR sequencing and RNA sequencing compared persistent Graves' disease patients with newly diagnosed Graves' disease patients. The study was registered as a clinical trial and conducted in China. A total of 33 samples were covered by TCR sequencing, comprising approximately 13 persistent and some 20 newly diagnosed Graves' disease patients. In the clinical cohort, patients with persistent Graves' disease had used antithyroid drugs for an average of about 10.3 years. Study-wide findings and limitations: Only peripheral blood was studied, because thyroid tissue, the primary lesion, was inaccessible. TRBV28, TRBJ1-2 and TRBJ2-5 were preferentially used in persistent disease, while TRBV20-1 and TRBJ2-1 were favored in newly diagnosed disease. A larger number of public clonotypes was shared among persistent patients (fewer than 3,000) than among newly diagnosed patients (around 870). Sequencing and analysis were restricted to the TCR beta chain. The authors acknowledged the small sample size as a limitation that may reduce accuracy. Compared with newly diagnosed patients, persistent Graves' disease patients had lower TCR Shannon entropy and fewer highly expanded clones, which suggests clonal expansion.

Taken with the paper, the label for time point translates to: persistent/refractory GD, antithyroid drugs over 5 years with positive TRAb. For both TCR sequencing and RNA sequencing, RNA was extracted from PBMCs using TRIzol. The diagnosis of Graves' disease was made according to American Thyroid Association guidelines. Patients were recruited from an endocrinology department in Xi'an, China. Each patient gave about 10 milliliters of peripheral blood, collected in an EDTA anticoagulant tube. Ficoll Paque Plus density gradient separation was used to isolate PBMCs, and no further T cell sorting was performed. An Agilent 2100 Bioanalyzer and agarose gel were used to check RNA quality, while a NanoDrop 2000 measured RNA concentration. Library preparation used multiplex PCR. The listed sequencing device is Illumina HiSeq 4000. CDR3 regions were amplified by Arm-PCR with iRepertoire HTBI primers to construct TCR beta libraries. PCR products were gel purified before sequencing. Turning to the authors' computational methods: A total of 62 TRBV and approximately 13 TRBJ segments were identified across samples and were used for gene usage analysis of CDR3 amino acid clonotypes. COPE and FqMerger were used to merge filtered high-quality paired reads into contigs. Contigs were aligned with BLAST to IMGT TRBV, TRBD and TRBJ reference genes, and CDR3 was defined per IMGT. Any clonotype with a frequency above 0.1% was classified as a highly expanded clone. Repertoire diversity was measured by Shannon entropy, and V-J evenness by the Gini coefficient. Public clonotypes were defined as clonotypes shared by more than one individual. In-frame beta chains were kept once TCRdb had trimmed the public reads at Q25 with fastp and called clones with MiXCR. Merged by CDR3 protein, the rows form single entries marked with the most common genes and DNA. None of the V and J calls come from the authors' own analysis; TCRdb made them. Present in this sample are a few hundred thousand distinct CDR3 sequences, about 20% of which were seen just once. 13% of the sample is in the top ten clones.

The clonotype comes from a female donor with Graves disease. The specimen comprised peripheral blood mononuclear cells (PBMCs), sampled when the disease was refractory, from a patient treated with antithyroid drugs. The receptor chain draws on TRBV7-9 and TRBJ2-2; the D gene lacks a confident call. The DNA is TGTGCCAGCAACACCGGGGAGCTGTTTTTT. It codes for CASNTGELFF.